The subject of this entry is one TCR beta chain. The data are from a study of blood T cell repertoires in COVID-19. For the study at large: T cells, B-cell-depleted T cells, or PBMCs supplied cDNA or gDNA.

The CDR3 consists of 13 residues. Germline CDR1 reads MNHEY; CDR2 reads SVGAGI. V was shortened by 7 bases and J by 2 bases, with 8 bases between the two germline ends. Authors' processing steps: Amplification with reference gene primers provided the estimates of nucleated cell counts. TCRdb's table, derived via immunoSEQ multiplex PCR, lists solely in-frame clones and lacks some. That table is the source of V, J and clone size, and D and trimming were worked out from the DNA. The sample records roughly 150,000 clones, roughly 88% being singletons. The TCR comes from a man aged 50 to 60 who had recovered from COVID-19. The rearrangement joins TRBV6-5 to TRBJ2-2; no firm D call. The sample consisted of PBMCs or T cells enriched from blood (not recorded which). CDR3 sequence reads: CASISPNTGELFF. Here the CDR3 DNA reads TGTGCCAGCATTAGTCCAAACACCGGGGAGCTGTTTTTT.